The 23 T cell receptor beta chains reported below all come from one sample, sequenced in a study of cytomegalovirus exposure and HLA in healthy donors. PCR employed 60 Vbeta and 13 Jbeta primers. Repertoires were generated with immunoSEQ multiplex PCR, while TCRdb's copy carries only in-frame clones and drops some. The table shows about 130,000 clones, with around 81% occurring only once. Material: PBMCs. The receptor source for this set is a female donor in good health and CMV-seronegative.

V gene TRBV6-1 combines with J gene TRBJ1-4; TRBD1 matches 11 bases. Germline trimming cut 0 bases from V and 8 bases from J; bases unmatched to any gene: 2. Germline-derived CDR1 and CDR2 are MNHNS and SASEGT. This CDR3 spans 15 amino acids. CDR3 sequence (DNA): TGTGCCAGCAGTGAAGCGAGGACAGGGGGCGAAAAACTGTTTTTT. Translation gives CASSEARTGGEKLFF.

This sequence joins TRBV7-8 and TRBJ2-7; possible D gene TRBD1, 6 bases. There are 15 residues in the CDR3. The germline V and J ends were trimmed by 5 bases and 1 base, with 15 bases remaining between them. The germline V gene has CDR1 SGHVS and CDR2 FQNEAQ. In DNA form, the CDR3 reads TGTGCCAGCAGCCCAGTACAGGGTTTTTCCTACGAGCAGTACTTC. Translation: CASSPVQGFSYEQYF.

Only one count was recorded for this clone. As DNA, the CDR3 is TGCGCCAGCAGGAAATCACCCGGGACAGGGAACACTGAAGCTTTCTTT. Translated, it gives CASRKSPGTGNTEAFF. J is TRBJ1-1 and V is TRBV5-1; TRBD1 aligns across 8 bases. V trimming: 5 bases; J trimming: 1 base; junction bases outside the gene matches: 10. The CDR3 contains 16 residues. The germline gives CDR1 SGHRS, CDR2 YFSETQ.

This sequence joins TRBV9 and TRBJ2-5, with D possibly matching TRBD1 (8 bases). Germline V CDR1 and CDR2: SGDLS, YYNGEE. The CDR3 sequence is 15 residues long. Trimming left V 1 base short and J 4 bases short, with 14 bases between. CDR3 in DNA: TGTGCCAGCAGCGTATTAACAGGGGGGGGAGAGACCCAGTACTTC. Its translation is CASSVLTGGGETQYF.

The chain has TRBV4-1 and TRBJ1-1; the match to TRBD1 covers 7 bases. With 4 bases clipped from V and 4 bases from J, the junction kept 6 bases outside the gene matches. In germline, CDR1 is MGHRA, CDR2 YSYEKL. The CDR3 loop spans 14 amino acids. The CDR3 loop is CASSLDQGGTEAFF. The CDR3 nucleotides are TGCGCCAGCAGCCTCGACCAGGGGGGCACTGAAGCTTTCTTT.

This rearrangement joins TRBV7-9 to TRBJ2-7; a weak D match, TRBD1 (6 bases). The CDR3 is 14 residues long. Germline V gives CDR1 SEHNR, CDR2 FQNEAQ (reference sequence). Trimming cost V 3 bases and J 2 bases, with 11 bases left between them. CDR3 region: CASSFGTTPYEQYF. The CDR3 DNA sequence: TGTGCCAGCAGCTTTGGGACAACCCCCTACGAGCAGTACTTC.

This chain connects TRBV19 to TRBJ1-2; possible D gene TRBD1, 5 bases. V dropped 5 bases and J dropped 8 bases, with 18 bases sitting between them. The CDR3 consists of 14 residues. Germline V gene data show CDR1 as LNHDA and CDR2 as SQIVND (reference sequence). The CDR3 sequence: CASSAAQGSRGYTF. Written as DNA, the CDR3 is TGTGCCAGTAGTGCTGCTCAGGGCTCGAGGGGCTACACCTTC.

The genes are TRBV19 and TRBJ1-5, with TRBD1 identical over 10 bases. V was clipped by 6 bases and J by 5 bases; unmatched bases: 4. Germline-derived CDR1 and CDR2 are LNHDA and SQIVND (reference sequence). The CDR3 is 14 amino acids. In nucleotides, the CDR3 is TGTGCCAGTAGCAGGGACAGGGGCGATCAGCCCCAGCATTTT. It encodes CASSRDRGDQPQHF. Based on the CDR3 plus reference TRBV19 and TRBJ1-5, the full variable domain is DGGITQSPKYLFRKEGQNVTLSCEQNLNHDAMYWYRQDPGQGLRLIYYSQIVNDFQKGDIAEGYSVSREKKESFPLTVTSAQKNPTAFYLCASSRDRGDQPQHFGDGTRLSIL.

The chain has TRBV27 and TRBJ1-1; D is perhaps TRBD1 (6 bases). V shed 3 bases and J shed 0 bases, with 8 bases lying between them. The CDR3 sequence is 14 residues long. Germline lookup yields CDR1 MNHEY and CDR2 SMNVEV (reference sequence). The CDR3 DNA is TGTGCCAGCAGTTTGCACAGGGTGAACACTGAAGCTTTCTTT. Translating it yields CASSLHRVNTEAFF.

The rearrangement uses TRBV20-1 and TRBJ2-7, with TRBD1 as a possible D gene (6 bases). This CDR3 contains 11 residues. Trimming took off 2 bases at V and 7 bases at J, with 9 bases between the two ends. CDR1 and CDR2 from the germline V gene are DFQATT and SNEGSKA (reference sequence). The CDR3 nucleotides are TGCAGTGCTAGATGGGGGCGAGAGCAGTACTTC. Protein: CSARWGREQYF.

V is TRBV25-1 and J is TRBJ1-6; 8 positions match TRBD1. V shed 3 bases and J 9 bases; nucleotides not matched to a gene: 16. This CDR3 has 18 amino acids. Per the germline V gene, CDR1 is MGHDK and CDR2 is SYGVNS. The CDR3 DNA sequence: TGTGCCAGCAGTGAGGGTGACAGGGGCCGCGTCTTTGCTTCACCCCTCCACTTT. It is translated as CASSEGDRGRVFASPLHF.

The rearrangement links TRBV7-8 to TRBJ1-2; D ambiguous. The V and J ends lost 5 bases and 5 bases respectively, with 21 bases between them. This CDR3 has 16 amino acids. Per the germline V gene, CDR1 is SGHVS and CDR2 is FQNEAQ. The CDR3 DNA reads TGTGCCAGCAGCCCCGGGATTTCACTCTCTCCTTATGGCTACACCTTC. Translation gives CASSPGISLSPYGYTF.

The V call is TRBV28, the J call TRBJ1-6, with 8 bases aligning to TRBD1. The CDR3 is 14 residues long. Germline V lookup: CDR1 MDHEN, CDR2 SYDVKM. Trimming cost V 6 bases and J 7 bases; bases outside gene matches: 5. The CDR3 sequence is CASRSGTGNSPLHF. The CDR3 DNA sequence: TGTGCCAGCAGATCCGGGACAGGCAATTCACCCCTCCACTTT.

With respect to this clone: Mismatch with germline at one junction end may stem from a read error. The J gene is TRBJ2-1, the V gene TRBV7-9; a possible D gene is TRBD2 (6 bases). CDR3 length: 15 amino acids. Germline lookup yields CDR1 SEHNR and CDR2 FQNEAQ (reference sequence). This CDR3 reads CSSLRGTDIYNEQFF. The CDR3 nucleotides read TGTTCCAGCCTTCGTGGGACTGACATATACAATGAGCAGTTCTTC.

The CDR3 loop reads CASSYSINQPQHF. The CDR3 DNA is TGTGCCAGCAGTTACTCCATCAATCAGCCCCAGCATTTT. The chain recombines TRBV6-6 with TRBJ1-5; D unclear. This CDR3 has 13 residues. Per the germline V gene, CDR1 is MNHNY and CDR2 is SVGAGI (reference sequence). The V end was cut by 0 bases, the J end by 3 bases, with 3 bases between.

This chain connects TRBV7-2 to TRBJ1-5, with 9 bases fitting TRBD1. V gave up 8 bases and J gave up 9 bases; unmatched junction bases: 8. CDR3 size: 13 residues. From germline, CDR1 is SGHTA and CDR2 FQGNSA. The CDR3 loop reads CASGIQGAGPQHF. The DNA of the CDR3 is TGTGCCAGCGGTATACAGGGGGCAGGGCCCCAGCATTTT. Filled out from reference TRBV7-2 and TRBJ1-5, the complete variable domain reads GAGVSQSPSNKVTEKGKDVELRCDPISGHTALYWYRQSLGQGLEFLIYFQGNSAPDKSGLPSDRFSAERTGGSVSTLTIQRTQQEDSAVYLCASGIQGAGPQHFGDGTRLSIL.

The chain recombines TRBV27 with TRBJ1-2; D is unclear. The germline V gene encodes CDR1 MNHEY and CDR2 SMNVEV (reference sequence). The CDR3 is 14 residues long. Trimming took 5 bases from V and 4 from J, leaving 14 bases between them. CDR3 in DNA: TGTGCCAGCAGTCCTTACGCGGAAAGCTATGGCTACACCTTC. This sequence encodes CASSPYAESYGYTF.

The rearrangement links TRBV9 to TRBJ1-4; D is perhaps TRBD1 (6 bases). V lost 4 bases and J 0 bases, leaving 13 bases between the germline ends. The CDR3 has 16 residues. Germline lookup yields CDR1 SGDLS and CDR2 YYNGEE. CDR3 amino acids: CASSLQTGATNEKLFF. The CDR3 DNA reads as TGTGCCAGCAGCCTCCAGACAGGTGCAACTAATGAAAAACTGTTTTTT.

CDR3 in amino acids: CASRSFGLLGGGQYF. For the CDR3, the DNA is TGTGCCAGCAGGTCGTTCGGACTCTTGGGGGGGGGCCAGTACTTC. The V gene is TRBV2, the J gene TRBJ2-5, with 7 bases aligning to TRBD2. J gave up 10 bases and V 6 bases, and 17 bases lay outside the gene matches. CDR3 length: 15 amino acids. In germline, CDR1 is SNHLY, CDR2 FYNNEI.

The V gene is TRBV6-5, the J gene TRBJ2-7, with D perhaps matching TRBD1 (6 bases). Between the trimmed V and J ends, which lost 0 bases and 3 bases, there was a span of 15 bases. The CDR3 has 16 amino acids. The germline gives CDR1 MNHEY, CDR2 SVGAGI. The CDR3 sequence is CASSYSDSPSVYEQYF. CDR3 DNA: TGTGCCAGCAGTTACTCGGACAGCCCTTCTGTCTACGAGCAGTACTTC.

The chain recombines TRBV19 with TRBJ2-1; 13 bases align to TRBD2. CDR1 and CDR2 from the germline V gene are LNHDA and SQIVND (reference sequence). This CDR3 contains 15 residues. Germline trimming cut 7 bases from V and 7 bases from J; bases unmatched to any gene: 7. CDR3: CASNALAGGRNEQFF. In nucleotides, the CDR3 is TGTGCCAGTAACGCACTAGCGGGAGGGCGTAATGAGCAGTTCTTC.

CDR3 DNA sequence: TGTGCCAGCAGCTTGACTAGCGGGAGTGGGGAGGAGCAGTTCTTC. This codes for CASSLTSGSGEEQFF. The chain joins TRBV5-4 to TRBJ2-1; 11 bases agree with TRBD2. The germline V gene encodes CDR1 SGHNT and CDR2 YYREEE (reference sequence). The CDR3 length is 15 residues. V lost 1 base to trimming and J lost 10 bases; unmatched junction nucleotides: 7.

The rearrangement uses TRBV4-1 and TRBJ2-7, with 8 bases lining up with TRBD1. CDR1 and CDR2 (germline): MGHRA, YSYEKL. This CDR3 region has 15 residues. V was pared by 0 bases and J by 6 bases, with 7 bases of the junction left unmatched. The CDR3 is CASSQETGAAREQYF. CDR3 in DNA: TGCGCCAGCAGCCAAGAGACAGGGGCGGCACGCGAGCAGTACTTC.